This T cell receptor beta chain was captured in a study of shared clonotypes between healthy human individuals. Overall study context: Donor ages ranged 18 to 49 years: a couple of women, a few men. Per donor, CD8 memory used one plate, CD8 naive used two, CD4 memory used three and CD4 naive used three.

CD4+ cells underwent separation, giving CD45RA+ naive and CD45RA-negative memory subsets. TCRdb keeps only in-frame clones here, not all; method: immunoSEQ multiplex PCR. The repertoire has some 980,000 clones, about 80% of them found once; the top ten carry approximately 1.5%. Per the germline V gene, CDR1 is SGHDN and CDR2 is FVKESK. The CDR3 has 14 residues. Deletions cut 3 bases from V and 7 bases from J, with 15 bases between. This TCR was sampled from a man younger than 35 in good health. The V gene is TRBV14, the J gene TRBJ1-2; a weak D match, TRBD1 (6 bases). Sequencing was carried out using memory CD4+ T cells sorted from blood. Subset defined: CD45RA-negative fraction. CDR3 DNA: TGTGCCAGCAGCCAGGAACAGGGAAGGGTTGGCTACACCTTC. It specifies CASSQEQGRVGYTF.